A single sample gave rise to the 25 T cell receptor beta chains below, sequenced in a study of blood T cell repertoires in COVID-19. Libraries were prepared by immunoSEQ multiplex PCR; TCRdb keeps only in-frame clonotypes and omits some of them. The data show 180,000 or so clones, with approximately 78% seen just once and 2.5% to 3.5% held by the top ten. Sequenced sample: peripheral blood. These receptors were obtained from a woman aged 80 or over with active or convalescent COVID-19.

The chain is built from TRBV24-1 and TRBJ2-5; 10 bases agree with TRBD1. The CDR3 runs 16 residues. The ends lost 4 bases at V and 5 bases at J; junction bases unmatched: 9. Germline-derived CDR1 and CDR2 are KGHDR and SFDVKD. The CDR3: CATSDRPGQGGETQYF. CDR3 nucleotides: TGTGCCACCAGTGACCGCCCCGGACAGGGGGGGGAGACCCAGTACTTC.

This clone was observed a few times. The chain combines TRBV9 with TRBJ2-3; 7 bases map to TRBD1. CDR3 length equals 15 residues. The V gene end was trimmed by 4 bases and the J gene end by 4 bases; junction bases not matched to a gene: 9. Germline loops: CDR1 SGDLS, CDR2 YYNGEE. The CDR3 DNA reads as TGTGCCAGCAGCCCATCGACAGGGCTAGCAGATACGCAGTATTTT. Protein sequence: CASSPSTGLADTQYF. The full variable domain, rest sourced from reference TRBV9 and TRBJ2-3, is DSGVTQTPKHLITATGQRVTLRCSPRSGDLSVYWYQQSLDQGLQFLIQYYNGEERAKGNILERFSAQQFPDLHSELNLSSLELGDSALYFCASSPSTGLADTQYFGPGTRLTVL.

The chain couples TRBV28 to TRBJ1-2; unclear D gene. CDR1 MDHEN and CDR2 SYDVKM come from the germline V gene. There are 14 residues in the CDR3. The V gene lost 2 bases and the J gene lost 2 bases, with 9 bases spanning the gap. The CDR3 reads CASSLIYENYGYTF. CDR3 in DNA: TGTGCCAGCAGTTTAATCTACGAAAACTATGGCTACACCTTC.

The CDR3 DNA reads TGTGCCAGCAGTGCGAACTATGGCTACACCTTC. It translates to CASSANYGYTF. The chain employs TRBV25-1 and TRBJ1-2, with no clear D. The length of the CDR3 is 11 residues. CDR1 is MGHDK and CDR2 is SYGVNS in the germline V gene. Trimming stripped 4 bases from V and 2 bases from J, with 2 bases between.

The chain couples TRBV7-2 to TRBJ1-3; D is unclear. From germline, CDR1 is SGHTA and CDR2 FQGNSA. The CDR3 loop spans 14 amino acids. V was trimmed by 1 base and J by 0 bases, leaving 4 bases between them. CDR3 in amino acids: CASSLGSSGNTIYF. For the CDR3, the DNA is TGTGCCAGCAGCTTAGGGAGCTCTGGAAACACCATATATTTT.

This rearrangement joins TRBV10-3 to TRBJ1-2; D is possibly TRBD1 (5 bases). V gave up 10 bases and J gave up 3 bases, with 18 bases separating them. The CDR3 length is 14 residues. Per germline, CDR1 ENHRY and CDR2 SYGVKD. CDR3 amino acids: CATSGGRIDYGYTF. The CDR3 region has the DNA TGTGCCACTTCGGGGGGAAGAATAGACTATGGCTACACCTTC.

J is TRBJ1-1 and V is TRBV7-9; D is uncertain. V lost 6 bases and J lost 7, with 18 bases in between. Germline CDR1 reads SEHNR; CDR2 reads FQNEAQ (reference sequence). There are 14 residues in the CDR3. The CDR3 DNA reads TGTGCCAGCAGAAAAATGGAGCTCCCGGATGAAGCTTTCTTT. Its translation is CASRKMELPDEAFF.

The chain carries TRBV5-1 and TRBJ2-6; no clear D. Trimming took off 4 bases at V and 0 bases at J, with 14 bases between the two ends. This CDR3 contains 17 residues. Per germline, CDR1 SGHRS and CDR2 YFSETQ. The CDR3 DNA sequence: TGCGCCAGCAGCAAACGATCCGGGTCCTCTGGGGCCAACGTCCTGACTTTC. This encodes CASSKRSGSSGANVLTF.

Details on this clone: At one end, the junction sequence differs from germline, possibly due to a read error. The chain carries TRBV9 and TRBJ2-3; D is perhaps TRBD2 (7 bases). The germline V gene has CDR1 SGDLS and CDR2 YYNGEE. The CDR3 loop spans 12 amino acids. The CDR3 sequence is CASSVVWGGLHF. For the CDR3, the DNA is TGTGCCAGCAGCGTAGTGTGGGGGGGCCTGCATTTT.

This clone was seen once. CDR3 residues: CASSLSQTGISEQYF. The CDR3 DNA follows: TGTGCCAGCAGTTTATCCCAAACAGGGATTTCCGAGCAGTACTTC. V usage is TRBV27 and J usage is TRBJ2-7; TRBD1 might be the D (6 bases). V shed 0 bases and J shed 6 bases, with 15 bases lying between them. The CDR3 length is 15 residues. Germline assignment: CDR1 MNHEY and CDR2 SMNVEV (reference sequence).

The V and J genes are TRBV6-5 and TRBJ1-1; 8 bases are shared with TRBD1. Trimming at V came to 5 bases and at J to 1 base, leaving 6 bases not matched to a gene. The length of the CDR3 is 15 residues. Germline-derived CDR1 and CDR2 are MNHEY and SVGAGI. CDR3 coding DNA: TGTGCCAGCAGTAAGACAGGGGCGGGGAACACTGAAGCTTTCTTT. This translates into CASSKTGAGNTEAFF.

V and J are TRBV7-6 and TRBJ1-6, with a possible D match to TRBD1 (5 bases). The CDR3 extends over 21 amino acids. Looked up from germline, CDR1 is SGHVS and CDR2 is FNYEAQ. V was trimmed by 2 bases and J by 0 bases, leaving 23 bases between them. The DNA of the CDR3 is TGTGCCAGCAGCTTAAGGCCCGGCGGGGCGAAGGAGAGCTCCTATAATTCACCCCTCCACTTT. Translating gives CASSLRPGGAKESSYNSPLHF.

The V call is TRBV27, the J call TRBJ2-7, with a possible D match to TRBD2 (6 bases). The CDR3 length is 15 residues. Germline assignment: CDR1 MNHEY and CDR2 SMNVEV (reference sequence). V was trimmed by 5 bases and J by 10 bases, leaving 24 bases between them. This chain's CDR3 is CASSPTPKGGGDQYF. The CDR3 nucleotides read TGTGCCAGCAGTCCCACTCCCAAGGGAGGCGGAGATCAGTACTTC.

The chain employs TRBV9 and TRBJ2-2, with 12 bases identical to TRBD2. The CDR3 loop spans 17 amino acids. Germline V gives CDR1 SGDLS, CDR2 YYNGEE. Trimming cost V 3 bases and J 5 bases; bases outside gene matches: 8. The CDR3 region has the DNA TGTGCCAGCAGCGAACCTAGCGGGGGGGCCAGGACCGGGGAGCTGTTTTTT. It is translated as CASSEPSGGARTGELFF.

The CDR3 nucleotides read TGTGCCAGCAGCTTAACGGAAGAGACCCAGTACTTC. It is translated as CASSLTEETQYF. The rearrangement joins TRBV7-9 to TRBJ2-5; D gene unclear. The CDR3 extends over 12 amino acids. Trimming removed 2 bases at V and 3 bases at J, with 4 bases between. Per germline, CDR1 SEHNR and CDR2 FQNEAQ (reference sequence).

V and J are TRBV6-2 or TRBV6-3 and TRBJ1-5; 9 bases match TRBD1. Germline V gene sequence: CDR1 MNHEY, CDR2 SVGEGT. V was pared by 2 bases and J by 7 bases, with 18 bases of the junction left unmatched. The CDR3 spans 19 residues. In DNA, the CDR3 is TGTGCCAGCAGTTACGGGCCAAGACCGGGACAGGGACGAGTGCAGCCCCAGCATTTT. Its protein product is CASSYGPRPGQGRVQPQHF.

The chain carries TRBV5-8 and TRBJ1-1, with D possibly matching TRBD1 (5 bases). V was shortened by 1 base and J by 3 bases, with 13 bases between the two germline ends. The CDR3 has 15 amino acids. Per germline, CDR1 SGHTS and CDR2 YDEGEE. The CDR3 coding sequence is TGTGCCAGCAGCTTGAGGGTGTGGGGGGACACTGAAGCTTTCTTT. Its protein is CASSLRVWGDTEAFF.

V usage is TRBV2 and J usage is TRBJ1-1, with 7 bases that match TRBD1. This CDR3 spans 13 amino acids. Trimming took 3 bases from V and 8 from J; bases not matched to a gene: 6. Germline values: CDR1 SNHLY, CDR2 FYNNEI. The CDR3 here is CASSDPGQKEAFF. CDR3 nucleotide sequence: TGTGCCAGCAGTGACCCGGGACAGAAAGAAGCTTTCTTT.

This clone was picked up a small number of times. The gene calls are TRBV4-1 and TRBJ2-5; a possible D gene is TRBD2 (5 bases). The germline gives CDR1 MGHRA, CDR2 YSYEKL. V gave up 1 base and J gave up 4 bases, with 10 bases separating them. CDR3 length equals 14 residues. Written as DNA, the CDR3 is TGCGCCAGCAGCCAAGCGGGGTATGGAGAGACCCAGTACTTC. It yields the protein CASSQAGYGETQYF.

The chain couples TRBV6-1 to TRBJ1-2; possibly TRBD1 for D (6 bases). V lost 1 base and J 3 bases, leaving 9 bases between the germline ends. Germline V gene data show CDR1 as MNHNS and CDR2 as SASEGT. The CDR3 covers 14 residues. DNA for the CDR3: TGTGCCAGCAGTGAAGAGTACAGGGACTATGGCTACACCTTC. Protein: CASSEEYRDYGYTF.

The chain uses TRBV2 and TRBJ1-3; the D gene is possibly TRBD1 (6 bases). Deletions cut 6 bases from V and 4 bases from J, with 13 bases between. Germline CDR1 and CDR2: SNHLY and FYNNEI. The CDR3 loop spans 14 amino acids. The CDR3 nucleotides are TGTGCCAGCAGCGCCTACAGGGTCGGAAACACCATATATTTT. Protein sequence: CASSAYRVGNTIYF.

J is TRBJ2-5 and V is TRBV7-9; a possible D gene is TRBD1 (6 bases). The germline V gene encodes CDR1 SEHNR and CDR2 FQNEAQ (reference sequence). Trimming stripped 0 bases from V and 4 bases from J, with 15 bases between. This CDR3 is 16 amino acids long. CDR3 region: CASSLAHRDGSETQYF. As DNA, the CDR3 is TGTGCCAGCAGCTTAGCCCACAGGGATGGGTCAGAGACCCAGTACTTC.

The chain uses TRBV6-1 and TRBJ1-2; 12 bases fit TRBD1. The CDR3 extends over 15 amino acids. Germline CDR1 and CDR2: MNHNS and SASEGT. J gave up 8 bases and V 2 bases, and 6 bases lay outside the gene matches. The CDR3 DNA reads as TGTGCCAGCAGTGAATCCCCGGGGACAGGGGGCGGCTACACCTTC. Its protein is CASSESPGTGGGYTF.

The J gene is TRBJ1-1, the V gene TRBV19; D is ambiguous. CDR3 length: 14 residues. The germline V gene encodes CDR1 LNHDA and CDR2 SQIVND (reference sequence). The V and J ends lost 4 bases and 2 bases respectively, with 11 bases between them. CDR3 in amino acids: CASSKVPGNTEAFF. Written as DNA, the CDR3 is TGTGCCAGTAGTAAAGTTCCGGGAAACACTGAAGCTTTCTTT.

This clone was counted once. This chain links TRBV7-2 with TRBJ1-1; TRBD1 matches 9 bases. Unmatched junction bases numbered 3, after V lost 2 bases and J lost 5 bases. CDR1 is SGHTA, CDR2 FQGNSA, per germline. The CDR3 has 14 residues. The CDR3 loop is CASSLTGGETEAFF. The DNA for the CDR3 is TGTGCCAGCAGCTTAACAGGGGGCGAAACTGAAGCTTTCTTT.